This T cell receptor beta chain was sequenced for a study of CD8+CD57+ T cells in acquired aplastic anemia. TCR beta VDJ and CDR3 profiles were obtained from a genomic DNA template. TCRdb processed the reads anew with MiXCR; each CDR3 protein has one entry. Here the sample spans 62,000 or so distinct CDR3 sequences, roughly half being singletons. The CDR3 sequence is 15 residues long. CDR1 and CDR2 from the germline V gene are MRHNA and SNTAGT. V was trimmed by 2 bases and J by 2 bases, leaving 13 bases between them. The source is a human donor in good health, serving as a control. The rearrangement links TRBV6-4 to TRBJ2-7; D gene uncertain. Sequencing input: sorted CD4+, CD8+, or CD8+CD57+ T cells (not recorded which) from PBMCs. The CDR3: CASSDNPGHAYEQYF. CDR3 DNA sequence: TGTGCCAGCAGTGACAATCCTGGTCATGCCTACGAGCAGTACTTC.